This T cell receptor (beta chain) was sequenced during a study of blood T cell repertoires in COVID-19. At the level of the study: The cDNA or gDNA used as material had been derived from T cells, B-cell-depleted T cells, or PBMCs.

The CDR3 totals 13 residues. Trimming took 8 bases from V and 8 from J; bases not matched to a gene: 9. Study processing details: Scientists estimated how many nucleated cells there were by amplifying reference gene primers. Here immunoSEQ multiplex PCR was the method, and the copy in TCRdb shows in-frame clones only, minus some. The DNA gave D and trimming, while V, J and clone size come from that table. The table records approximately 110,000 clones, 84% of them present only once. The sequencing input was peripheral blood. The genes are TRBV12-3 or TRBV12-4 and TRBJ1-2; 9 bases agree with TRBD1. The clonotype comes from a woman between 40 and 55 years old with acute or convalescent COVID-19. The CDR3 sequence: CASGPGQGGGYTF. In nucleotides, the CDR3 is TGTGCCAGCGGACCGGGACAGGGAGGAGGCTACACCTTC.